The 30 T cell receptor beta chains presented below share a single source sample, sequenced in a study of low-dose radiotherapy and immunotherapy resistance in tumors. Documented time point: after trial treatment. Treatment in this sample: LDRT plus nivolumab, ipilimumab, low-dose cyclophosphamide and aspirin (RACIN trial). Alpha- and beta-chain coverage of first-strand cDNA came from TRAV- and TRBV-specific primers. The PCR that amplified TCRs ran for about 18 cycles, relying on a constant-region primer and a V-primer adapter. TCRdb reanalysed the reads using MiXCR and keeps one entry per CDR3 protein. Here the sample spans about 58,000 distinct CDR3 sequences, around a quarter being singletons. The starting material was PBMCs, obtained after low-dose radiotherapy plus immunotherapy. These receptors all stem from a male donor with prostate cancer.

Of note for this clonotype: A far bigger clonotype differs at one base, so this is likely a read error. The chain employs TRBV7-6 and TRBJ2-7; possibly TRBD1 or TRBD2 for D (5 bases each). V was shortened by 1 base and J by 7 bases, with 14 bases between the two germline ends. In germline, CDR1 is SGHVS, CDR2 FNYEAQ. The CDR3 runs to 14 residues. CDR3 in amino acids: CASSLDGGRNEQYF. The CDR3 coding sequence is TGTGCCAGCAGCTTAGATGGGGGTCGCAATGAGCAGTACTTC.

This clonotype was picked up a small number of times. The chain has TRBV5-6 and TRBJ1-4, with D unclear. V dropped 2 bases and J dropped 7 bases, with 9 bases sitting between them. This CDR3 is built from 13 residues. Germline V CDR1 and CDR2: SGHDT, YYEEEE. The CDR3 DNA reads TGTGCCAGCAGCTTAAAGGCGGCTGAAAAACTGTTTTTT. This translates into CASSLKAAEKLFF.

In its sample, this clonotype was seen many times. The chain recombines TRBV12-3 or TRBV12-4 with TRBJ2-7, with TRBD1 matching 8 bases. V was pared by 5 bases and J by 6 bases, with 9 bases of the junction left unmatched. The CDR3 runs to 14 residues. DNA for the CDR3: TGTGCCAGCAGTGGTGACAGGGGATGGGGCGAGCAGTACTTC. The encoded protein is CASSGDRGWGEQYF.

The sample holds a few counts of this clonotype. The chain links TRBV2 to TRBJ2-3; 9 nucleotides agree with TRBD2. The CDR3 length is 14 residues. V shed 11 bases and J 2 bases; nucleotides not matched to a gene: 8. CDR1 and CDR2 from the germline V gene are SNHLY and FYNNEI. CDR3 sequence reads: CALRLAALTDTQYF. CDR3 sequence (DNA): TGTGCCCTCCGACTAGCGGCCCTCACAGATACGCAGTATTTT.

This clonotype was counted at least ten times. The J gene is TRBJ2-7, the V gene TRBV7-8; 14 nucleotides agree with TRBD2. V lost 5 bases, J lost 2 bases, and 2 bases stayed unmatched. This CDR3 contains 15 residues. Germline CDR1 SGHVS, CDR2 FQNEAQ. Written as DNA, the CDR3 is TGTGCCAGCAGCCAGACTAGCGGGAGGGCCTACGAGCAGTACTTC. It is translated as CASSQTSGRAYEQYF.

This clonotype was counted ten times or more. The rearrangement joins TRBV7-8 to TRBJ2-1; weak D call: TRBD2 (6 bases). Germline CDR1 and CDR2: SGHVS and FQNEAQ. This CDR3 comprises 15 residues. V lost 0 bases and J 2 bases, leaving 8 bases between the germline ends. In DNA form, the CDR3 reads TGTGCCAGCAGCTTAGCGGGGGGTCCCTACAATGAGCAGTTCTTC. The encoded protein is CASSLAGGPYNEQFF.

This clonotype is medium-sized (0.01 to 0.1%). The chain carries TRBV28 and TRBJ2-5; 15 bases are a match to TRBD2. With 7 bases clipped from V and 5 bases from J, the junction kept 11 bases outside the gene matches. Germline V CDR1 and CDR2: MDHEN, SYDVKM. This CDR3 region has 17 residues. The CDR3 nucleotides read TGTGCCAGCACAAGGACTAGCGGGAGGGCCGGTGATGAGACCCAGTACTTC. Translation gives CASTRTSGRAGDETQYF.

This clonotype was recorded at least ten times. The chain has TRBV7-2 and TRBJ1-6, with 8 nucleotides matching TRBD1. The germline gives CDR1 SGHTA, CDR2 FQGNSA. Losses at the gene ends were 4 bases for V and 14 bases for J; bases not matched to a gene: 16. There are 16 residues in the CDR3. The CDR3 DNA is TGTGCCAGCAGCTCGCAGGGGACAGGCCTCGCGGGGGCCCTCCACTTT. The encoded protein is CASSSQGTGLAGALHF.

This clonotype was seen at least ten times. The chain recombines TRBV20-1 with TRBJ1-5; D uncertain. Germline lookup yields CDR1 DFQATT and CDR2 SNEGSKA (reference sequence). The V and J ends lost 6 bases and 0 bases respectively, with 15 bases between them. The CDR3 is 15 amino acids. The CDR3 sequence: CSAGYRDLSNQPQHF. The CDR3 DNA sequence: TGCAGTGCCGGCTACAGAGACCTTAGCAATCAGCCCCAGCATTTT.

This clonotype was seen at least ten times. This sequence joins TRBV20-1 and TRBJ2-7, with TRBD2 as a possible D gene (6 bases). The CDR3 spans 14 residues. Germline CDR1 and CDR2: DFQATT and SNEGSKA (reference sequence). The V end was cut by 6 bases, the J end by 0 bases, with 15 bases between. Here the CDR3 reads CSAWRDQSSYEQYF. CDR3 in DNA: TGCAGTGCGTGGCGGGACCAGAGCTCCTACGAGCAGTACTTC.

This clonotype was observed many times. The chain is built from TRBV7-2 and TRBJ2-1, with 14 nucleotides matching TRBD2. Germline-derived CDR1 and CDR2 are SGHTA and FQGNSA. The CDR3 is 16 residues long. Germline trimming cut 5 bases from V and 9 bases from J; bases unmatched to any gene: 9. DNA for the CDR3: TGTGCCAGCAGCCAGGGACTAGCGGGGGCCGGTGGTGAGCAGTTCTTC. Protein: CASSQGLAGAGGEQFF.

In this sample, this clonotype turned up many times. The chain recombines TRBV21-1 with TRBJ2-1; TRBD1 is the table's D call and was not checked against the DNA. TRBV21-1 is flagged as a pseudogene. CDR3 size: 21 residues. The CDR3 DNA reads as TGTGCCAGCAGCAAAATAATTATCGACAGGCTGCCATTCAGCTCCTACAATGAGCAGTTCTTC. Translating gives CASSKIIIDRLPFSSYNEQFF.

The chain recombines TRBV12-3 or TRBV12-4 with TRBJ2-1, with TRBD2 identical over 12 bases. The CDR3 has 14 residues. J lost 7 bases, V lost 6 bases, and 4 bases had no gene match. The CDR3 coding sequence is TGTGCCAGCAGAACTACTAGCGGGGGGAATGAGCAGTTCTTC. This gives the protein CASRTTSGGNEQFF.

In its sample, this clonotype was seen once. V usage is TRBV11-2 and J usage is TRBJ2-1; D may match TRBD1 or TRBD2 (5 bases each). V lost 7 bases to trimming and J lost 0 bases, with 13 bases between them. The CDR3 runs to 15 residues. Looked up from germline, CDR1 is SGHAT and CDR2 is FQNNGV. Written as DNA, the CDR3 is TGTGCCAGCAAGGGCCGGGACGGCTCCTACAATGAGCAGTTCTTC. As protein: CASKGRDGSYNEQFF.

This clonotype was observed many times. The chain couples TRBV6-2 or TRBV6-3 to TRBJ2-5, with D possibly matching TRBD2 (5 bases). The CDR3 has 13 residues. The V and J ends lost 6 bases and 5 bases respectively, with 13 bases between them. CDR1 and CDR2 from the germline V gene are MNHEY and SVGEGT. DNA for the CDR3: TGTGCCAGCAGAAACCCGGGGTTGGAGACCCAGTACTTC. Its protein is CASRNPGLETQYF.

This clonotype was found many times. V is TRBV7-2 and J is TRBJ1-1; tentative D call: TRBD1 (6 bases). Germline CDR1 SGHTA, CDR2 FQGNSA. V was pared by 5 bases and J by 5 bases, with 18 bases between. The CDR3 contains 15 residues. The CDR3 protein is CASSLNTGTWTEAFF. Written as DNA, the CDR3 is TGTGCCAGCAGCCTTAATACAGGGACTTGGACTGAAGCTTTCTTT.

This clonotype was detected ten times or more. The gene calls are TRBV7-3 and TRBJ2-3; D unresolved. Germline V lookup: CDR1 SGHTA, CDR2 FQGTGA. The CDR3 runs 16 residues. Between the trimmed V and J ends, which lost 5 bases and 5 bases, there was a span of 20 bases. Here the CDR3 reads CASSGDLMRGLDTQYF. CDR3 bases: TGTGCCAGCAGCGGCGATCTAATGCGCGGTCTAGATACGCAGTATTTT.

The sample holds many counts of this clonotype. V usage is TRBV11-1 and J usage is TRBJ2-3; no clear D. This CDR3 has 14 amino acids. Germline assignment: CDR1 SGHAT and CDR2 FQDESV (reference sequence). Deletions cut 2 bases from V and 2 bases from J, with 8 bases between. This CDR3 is CASSLLINTDTQYF. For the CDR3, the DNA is TGTGCCAGCAGCTTACTCATCAACACAGATACGCAGTATTTT.

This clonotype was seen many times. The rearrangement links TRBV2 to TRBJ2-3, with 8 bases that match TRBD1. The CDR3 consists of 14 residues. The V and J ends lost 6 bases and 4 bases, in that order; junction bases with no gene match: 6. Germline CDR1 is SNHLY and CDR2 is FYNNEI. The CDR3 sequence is CASSQDRGSDTQYF. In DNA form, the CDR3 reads TGTGCCAGCAGCCAAGACAGGGGCTCAGATACGCAGTATTTT.

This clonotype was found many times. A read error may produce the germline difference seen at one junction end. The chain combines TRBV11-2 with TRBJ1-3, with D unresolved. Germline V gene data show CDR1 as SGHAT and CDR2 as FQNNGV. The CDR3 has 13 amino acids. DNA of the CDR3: TGTGCCAGCAGCTTAGATCCGTTATCCCCTCGGAGATTT. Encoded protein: CASSLDPLSPRRF.

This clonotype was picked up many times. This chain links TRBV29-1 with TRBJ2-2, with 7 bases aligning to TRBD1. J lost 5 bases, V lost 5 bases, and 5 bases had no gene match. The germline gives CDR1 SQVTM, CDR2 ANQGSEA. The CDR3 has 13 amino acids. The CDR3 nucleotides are TGCAGCGTTACGGGACAGTCGACCGGGGAGCTGTTTTTT. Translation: CSVTGQSTGELFF.

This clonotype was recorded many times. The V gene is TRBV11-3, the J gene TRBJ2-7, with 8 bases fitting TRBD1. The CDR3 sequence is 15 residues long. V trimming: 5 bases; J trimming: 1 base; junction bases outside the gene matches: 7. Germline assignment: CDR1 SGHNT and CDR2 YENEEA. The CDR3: CASSPGQGASYEQYF. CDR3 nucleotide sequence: TGTGCCAGCAGCCCAGGTCAGGGGGCATCCTACGAGCAGTACTTC.

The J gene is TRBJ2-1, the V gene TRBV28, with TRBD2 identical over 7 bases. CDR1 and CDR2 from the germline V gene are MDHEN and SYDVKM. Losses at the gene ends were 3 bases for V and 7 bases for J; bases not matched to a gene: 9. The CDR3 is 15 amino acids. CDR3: CASSFVELGRNEQFF. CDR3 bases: TGTGCCAGCAGTTTCGTCGAACTCGGGAGGAATGAGCAGTTCTTC.

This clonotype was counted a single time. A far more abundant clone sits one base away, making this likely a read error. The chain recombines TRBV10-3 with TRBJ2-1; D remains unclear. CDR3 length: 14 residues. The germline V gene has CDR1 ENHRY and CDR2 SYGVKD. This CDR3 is CAISDSKGTETQSF. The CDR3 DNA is TGTGCCATCAGTGACTCAAAAGGAACGGAGACCCAGTCCTTC.

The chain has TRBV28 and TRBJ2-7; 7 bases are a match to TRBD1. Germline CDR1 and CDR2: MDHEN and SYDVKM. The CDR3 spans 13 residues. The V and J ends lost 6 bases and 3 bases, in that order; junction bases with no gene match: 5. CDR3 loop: CASRPGQSYEQYF. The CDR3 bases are TGTGCCAGCAGGCCGGGACAGAGCTACGAGCAGTACTTC.

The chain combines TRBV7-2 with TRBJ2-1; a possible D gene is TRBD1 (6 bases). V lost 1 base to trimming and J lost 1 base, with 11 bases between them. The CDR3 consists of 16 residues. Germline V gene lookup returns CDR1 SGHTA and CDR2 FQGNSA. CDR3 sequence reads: CASSLGWGRSYNEQFF. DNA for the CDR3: TGTGCCAGCAGCTTAGGATGGGGGCGTTCCTACAATGAGCAGTTCTTC.

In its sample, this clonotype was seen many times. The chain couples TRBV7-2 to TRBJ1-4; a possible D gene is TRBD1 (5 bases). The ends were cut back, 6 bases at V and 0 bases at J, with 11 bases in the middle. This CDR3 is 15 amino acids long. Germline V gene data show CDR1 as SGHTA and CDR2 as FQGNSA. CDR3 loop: CASRPTGATNEKLFF. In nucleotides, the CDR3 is TGTGCCAGCAGACCTACAGGAGCAACTAATGAAAAACTGTTTTTT.

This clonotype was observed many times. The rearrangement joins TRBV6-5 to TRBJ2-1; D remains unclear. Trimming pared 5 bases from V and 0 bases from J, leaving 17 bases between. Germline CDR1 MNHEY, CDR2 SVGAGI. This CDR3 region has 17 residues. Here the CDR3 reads CASSPPPSRTSYNEQFF. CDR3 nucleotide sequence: TGTGCCAGCAGTCCCCCCCCAAGTCGGACCTCCTACAATGAGCAGTTCTTC.

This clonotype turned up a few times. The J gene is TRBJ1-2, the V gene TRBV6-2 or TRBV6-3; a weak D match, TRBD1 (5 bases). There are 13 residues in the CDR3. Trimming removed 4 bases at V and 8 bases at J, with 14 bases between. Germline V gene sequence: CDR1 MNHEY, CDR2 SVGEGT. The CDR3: CASSFEPGSGYTF. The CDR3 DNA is TGTGCCAGCAGTTTCGAACCAGGGAGCGGCTACACCTTC.

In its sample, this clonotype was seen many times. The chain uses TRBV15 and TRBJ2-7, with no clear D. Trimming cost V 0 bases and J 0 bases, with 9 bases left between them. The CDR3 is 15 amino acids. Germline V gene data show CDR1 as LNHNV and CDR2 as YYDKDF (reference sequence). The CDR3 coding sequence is TGTGCCACCAGCAGAGATCCGGGCTTCTCCTACGAGCAGTACTTC. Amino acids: CATSRDPGFSYEQYF.